A selection of T cell receptor beta chains follows, all from one sample in a study of CD8 T cells in Susac syndrome. In TCRdb, the immunoSEQ multiplex PCR reads were re-called with MiXCR into one record per CDR3 protein. The data contain about 210,000 distinct CDR3 sequences, 94% of them singletons. The sample was CD4+ T cells from PBMCs. Receptor source: a human donor with Susac syndrome. The CDR3 runs from the conserved cysteine through the conserved F or W. D genes are given only for firm matches. Clone size is not always given. Where it is, it says once, few, many or a class for expanded clones.

clone size: .
V gene: TRBV20-1
D gene: TRBD2
J gene: TRBJ2-7
CDR3 DNA: TGCAGTGCTAGGGCCGGGACTAGAAACGAGCAGTACTTC
CDR3 protein: CSARAGTRNEQYF

clone size: once
V gene: TRBV24-1
D gene: .
J gene: TRBJ2-1
CDR3 DNA: TGTGCCACCAGTGACTGGGGCGCCGGCACATCCTACAATGAGCAGTTCTTC
CDR3 protein: CATSDWGAGTSYNEQFF

clone size: .
V gene: TRBV7-2
D gene: .
J gene: TRBJ1-1
CDR3 DNA: TGTGCCAGCAGCTTATGGGCAGGGAACACTGAAGCTTTCTTT
CDR3 protein: CASSLWAGNTEAFF

clone size: .
V gene: TRBV4-2
D gene: TRBD1
J gene: TRBJ1-5
CDR3 DNA: TGTGCCAGCAGCCTGCACCCGGGACAGGGGGCAAGAGGGAGCAATCAGCCCCAGCATTTT
CDR3 protein: CASSLHPGQGARGSNQPQHF

clone size: .
V gene: TRBV20-1
D gene: .
J gene: TRBJ1-1
CDR3 DNA: TGCAGTGCTAGAGTCGAGGGGGTGAACACTGAAGCTTTCTTT
CDR3 protein: CSARVEGVNTEAFF

clone size: .
V gene: TRBV7-6
D gene: TRBD1
J gene: TRBJ2-5
CDR3 DNA: TGTGCCAGCAGCTTAGCCGGGACAGGGGGCTCAGAGACCCAGTACTTC
CDR3 protein: CASSLAGTGGSETQYF

clone size: .
V gene: TRBV20-1
D gene: TRBD2
J gene: TRBJ2-5
CDR3 DNA: TGCAGTGCTAGTCCGACTAGCGGGTCAAGGGAGACCCAGTACTTC
CDR3 protein: CSASPTSGSRETQYF

clone size: .
V gene: TRBV29-1
D gene: TRBD1
J gene: TRBJ1-4
CDR3 DNA: TGCAGCGTTGCCGGACAGGGGGGAGAAAAACTGTTTTTT
CDR3 protein: CSVAGQGGEKLFF

clone size: .
V gene: TRBV6-2/TRBV6-3
D gene: TRBD1
J gene: TRBJ1-5
CDR3 DNA: TGTGCCAGCAGTGCGACGGGACAGGGAATCGGACAGCCCCAGCATTTT
CDR3 protein: CASSATGQGIGQPQHF

clone size: .
V gene: TRBV20-1
D gene: TRBD2
J gene: TRBJ2-3
CDR3 DNA: TGCAGTGCTAGCAGCGGGGCCGGCACAGATACGCAGTATTTT
CDR3 protein: CSASSGAGTDTQYF

clone size: .
V gene: TRBV5-6
D gene: .
J gene: TRBJ1-2
CDR3 DNA: TGTGCCAGCAGCGAGACAGGTGTCGGCTATGGCTACACCTTC
CDR3 protein: CASSETGVGYGYTF

clone size: .
V gene: TRBV2
D gene: .
J gene: TRBJ2-5
CDR3 DNA: TGTGCCAGCACCTGGACAGCCTCCTTCCAAGAGACCCAGTACTTC
CDR3 protein: CASTWTASFQETQYF

clone size: .
V gene: TRBV15
D gene: .
J gene: TRBJ1-1
CDR3 DNA: TGTGCCACCAGTAGGGGACTAAAGCCAGTCGACACTGAAGCTTTCTTT
CDR3 protein: CATSRGLKPVDTEAFF

clone size: .
V gene: TRBV6-5
D gene: .
J gene: TRBJ1-1
CDR3 DNA: TGTGCCAGCAGTTCCTTAAATCTGAACACTGAAGCTTTCTTT
CDR3 protein: CASSSLNLNTEAFF

clone size: .
V gene: TRBV11-2
D gene: .
J gene: TRBJ2-5
CDR3 DNA: TGTGCCAGCAGCTTAGGGGGCCGGGGCCCCCAAGAGACCCAGTACTTC
CDR3 protein: CASSLGGRGPQETQYF